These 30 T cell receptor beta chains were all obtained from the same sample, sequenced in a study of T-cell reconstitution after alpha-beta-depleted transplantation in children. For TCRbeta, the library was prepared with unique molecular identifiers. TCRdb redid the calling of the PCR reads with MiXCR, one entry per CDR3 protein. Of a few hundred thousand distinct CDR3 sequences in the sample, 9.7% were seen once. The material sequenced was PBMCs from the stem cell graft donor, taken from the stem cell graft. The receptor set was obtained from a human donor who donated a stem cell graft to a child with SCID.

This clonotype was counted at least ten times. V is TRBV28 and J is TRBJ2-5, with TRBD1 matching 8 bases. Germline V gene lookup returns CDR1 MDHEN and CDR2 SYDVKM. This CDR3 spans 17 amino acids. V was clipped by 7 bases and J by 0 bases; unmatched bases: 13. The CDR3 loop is CASNSGGPPSYQETQYF. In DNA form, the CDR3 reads TGTGCCAGCAATTCAGGGGGCCCGCCCTCGTACCAAGAGACCCAGTACTTC.

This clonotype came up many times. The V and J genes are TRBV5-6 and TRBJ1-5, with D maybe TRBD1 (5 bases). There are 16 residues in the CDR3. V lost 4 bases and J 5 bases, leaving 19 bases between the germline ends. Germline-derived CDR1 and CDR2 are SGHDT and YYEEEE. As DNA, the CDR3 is TGTGCCAGCAGCCCAAAAGCAGAGGGGCCCCATCAGCCCCAGCATTTT. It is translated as CASSPKAEGPHQPQHF.

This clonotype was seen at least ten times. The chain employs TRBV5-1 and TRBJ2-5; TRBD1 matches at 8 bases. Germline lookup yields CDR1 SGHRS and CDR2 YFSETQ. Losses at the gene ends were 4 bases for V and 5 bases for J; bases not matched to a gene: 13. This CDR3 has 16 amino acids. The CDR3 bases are TGCGCCAGCAGCACTTCCGGGACAGGTCACCGGGAGACCCAGTACTTC. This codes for CASSTSGTGHRETQYF.

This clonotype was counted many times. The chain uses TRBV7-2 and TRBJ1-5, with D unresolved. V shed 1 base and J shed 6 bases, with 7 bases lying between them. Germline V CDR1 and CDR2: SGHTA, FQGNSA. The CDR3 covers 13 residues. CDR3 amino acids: CASSLVYGQPQHF. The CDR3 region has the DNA TGTGCCAGCAGCTTAGTATACGGTCAGCCCCAGCATTTT.

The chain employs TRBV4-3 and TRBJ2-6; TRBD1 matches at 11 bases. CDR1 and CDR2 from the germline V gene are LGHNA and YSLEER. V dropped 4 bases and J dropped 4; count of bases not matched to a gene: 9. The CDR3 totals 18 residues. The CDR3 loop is CASSRGQGATGGANVLTF. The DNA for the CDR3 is TGCGCCAGCAGCCGAGGACAGGGGGCGACAGGGGGGGCCAACGTCCTGACTTTC.

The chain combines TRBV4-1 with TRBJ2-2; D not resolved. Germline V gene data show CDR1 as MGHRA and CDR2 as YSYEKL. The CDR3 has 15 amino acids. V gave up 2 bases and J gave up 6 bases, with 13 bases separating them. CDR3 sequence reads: CASSQLLGASGELFF. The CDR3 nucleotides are TGCGCCAGCAGCCAACTTTTAGGCGCGTCCGGGGAGCTGTTTTTT.

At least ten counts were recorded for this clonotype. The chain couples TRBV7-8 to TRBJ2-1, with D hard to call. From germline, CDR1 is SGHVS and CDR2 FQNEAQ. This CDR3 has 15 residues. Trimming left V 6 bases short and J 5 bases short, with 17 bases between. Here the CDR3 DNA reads TGTGCCAGCAGTGGACGTGGAAGGCAAAACAATGAGCAGTTCTTC. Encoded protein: CASSGRGRQNNEQFF.

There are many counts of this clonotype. In DNA, the CDR3 is TGTGCCAGCAGTTTAGCGGGCCAGCACCCCCCGGCCCAGCATTTT. It yields the protein CASSLAGQHPPAQHF. V usage is TRBV12-3 or TRBV12-4 and J usage is TRBJ1-5; D gene ambiguous. The V end was cut by 0 bases, the J end by 11 bases, with 17 bases between. This CDR3 comprises 15 residues.

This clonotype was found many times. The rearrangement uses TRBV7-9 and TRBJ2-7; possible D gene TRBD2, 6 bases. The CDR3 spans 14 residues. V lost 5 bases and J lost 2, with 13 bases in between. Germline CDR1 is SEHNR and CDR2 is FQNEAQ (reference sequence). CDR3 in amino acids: CASSLLGGTYEQYF. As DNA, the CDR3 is TGTGCCAGCAGCCTCCTCGGGGGAACCTACGAGCAGTACTTC.

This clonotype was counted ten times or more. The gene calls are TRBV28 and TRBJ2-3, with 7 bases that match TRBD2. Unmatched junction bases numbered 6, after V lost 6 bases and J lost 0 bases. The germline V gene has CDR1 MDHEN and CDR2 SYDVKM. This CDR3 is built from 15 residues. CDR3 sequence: CASSPRGESTDTQYF. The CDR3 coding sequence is TGTGCCAGCAGCCCACGGGGGGAGAGCACAGATACGCAGTATTTT.

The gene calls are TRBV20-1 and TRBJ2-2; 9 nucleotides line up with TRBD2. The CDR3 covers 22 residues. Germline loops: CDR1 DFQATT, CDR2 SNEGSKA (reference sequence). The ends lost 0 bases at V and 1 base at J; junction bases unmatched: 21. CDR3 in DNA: TGCAGTGCTAGAGATTCTCTCCGGACTAGCGTCCCACTACCTCAGAACACCGGGGAGCTGTTTTTT. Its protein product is CSARDSLRTSVPLPQNTGELFF.

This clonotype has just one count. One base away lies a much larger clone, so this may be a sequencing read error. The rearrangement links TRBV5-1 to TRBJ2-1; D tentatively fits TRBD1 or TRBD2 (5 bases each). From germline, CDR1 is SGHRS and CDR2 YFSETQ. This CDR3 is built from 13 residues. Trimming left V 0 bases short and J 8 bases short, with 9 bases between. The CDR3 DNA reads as TGCGCCAGCAGCTTGGGACGGGACGATGAGCAGTTCTTC. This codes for CASSLGRDDEQFF.

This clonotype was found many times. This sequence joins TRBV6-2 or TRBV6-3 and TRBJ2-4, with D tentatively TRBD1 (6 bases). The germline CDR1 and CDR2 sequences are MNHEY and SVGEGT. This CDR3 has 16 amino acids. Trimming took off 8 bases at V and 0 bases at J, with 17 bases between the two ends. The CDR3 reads CASGPGDLLAKNIQYF. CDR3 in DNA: TGTGCCAGCGGACCAGGGGATCTACTAGCCAAAAACATTCAGTACTTC.

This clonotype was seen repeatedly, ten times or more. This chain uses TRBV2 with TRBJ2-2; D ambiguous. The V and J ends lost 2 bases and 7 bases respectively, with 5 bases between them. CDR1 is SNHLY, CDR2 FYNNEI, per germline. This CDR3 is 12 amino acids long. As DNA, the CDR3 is TGTGCCAGCAGTGAACGCAGCGGGGAGCTGTTTTTT. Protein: CASSERSGELFF. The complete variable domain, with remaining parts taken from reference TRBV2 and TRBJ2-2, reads EPEVTQTPSHQVTQMGQEVILRCVPISNHLYFYWYRQILGQKVEFLVSFYNNEISEKSEIFDDQFSVERPDGSNFTLKIRSTKLEDSAMYFCASSERSGELFFGEGSRLTVL.

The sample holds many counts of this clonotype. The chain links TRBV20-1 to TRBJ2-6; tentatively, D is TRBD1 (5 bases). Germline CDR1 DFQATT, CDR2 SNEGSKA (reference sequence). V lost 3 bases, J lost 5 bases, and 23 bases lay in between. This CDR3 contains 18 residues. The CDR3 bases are TGCAGTGCTAGGGCACAGGATGAGGTTGAATTCTGGGCCAACGTCCTGACTTTC. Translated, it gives CSARAQDEVEFWANVLTF.

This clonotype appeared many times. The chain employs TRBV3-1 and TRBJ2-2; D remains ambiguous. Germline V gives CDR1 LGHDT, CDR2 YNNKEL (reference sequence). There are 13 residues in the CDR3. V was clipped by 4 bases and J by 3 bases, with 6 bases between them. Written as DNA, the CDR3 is TGTGCCAGCAGCCCCACTTACACCGGGGAGCTGTTTTTT. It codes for CASSPTYTGELFF.

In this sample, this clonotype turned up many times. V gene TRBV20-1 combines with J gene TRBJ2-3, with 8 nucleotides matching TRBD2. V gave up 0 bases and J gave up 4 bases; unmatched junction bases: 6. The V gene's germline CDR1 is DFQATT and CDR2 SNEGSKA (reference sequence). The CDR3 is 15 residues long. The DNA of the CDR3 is TGCAGTGCTAGAGATCGGGGGCGGGGGGCAGATACGCAGTATTTT. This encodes CSARDRGRGADTQYF.

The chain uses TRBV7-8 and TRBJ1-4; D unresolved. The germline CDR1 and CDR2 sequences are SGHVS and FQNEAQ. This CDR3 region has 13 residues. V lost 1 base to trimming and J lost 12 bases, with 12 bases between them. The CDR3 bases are TGTGCCAGCAGCTTAGGTCATAAGGCGCAACTGTTTTTT. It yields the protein CASSLGHKAQLFF. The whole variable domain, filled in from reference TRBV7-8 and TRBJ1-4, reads GAGVSQSPRYKVAKRGQDVALRCDPISGHVSLFWYQQALGQGPEFLTYFQNEAQLDKSGLPSDRFFAERPEGSVSTLKIQRTQQEDSAVYLCASSLGHKAQLFFGSGTQLSVL.

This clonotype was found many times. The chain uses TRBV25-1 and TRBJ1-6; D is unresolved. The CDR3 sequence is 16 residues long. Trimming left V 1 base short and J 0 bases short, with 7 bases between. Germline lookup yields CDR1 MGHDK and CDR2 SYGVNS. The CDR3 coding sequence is TGTGCCAGCAGTGAATCAACTAGCTCCTATAATTCACCCCTCCACTTT. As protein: CASSESTSSYNSPLHF.

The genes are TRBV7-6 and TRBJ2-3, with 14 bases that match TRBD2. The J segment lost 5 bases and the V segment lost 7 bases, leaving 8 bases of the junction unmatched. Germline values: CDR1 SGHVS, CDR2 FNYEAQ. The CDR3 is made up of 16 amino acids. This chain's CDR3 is CASTRLAGGPGDTQYF. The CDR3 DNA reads TGTGCCAGCACCCGACTAGCGGGGGGGCCCGGAGATACGCAGTATTTT.

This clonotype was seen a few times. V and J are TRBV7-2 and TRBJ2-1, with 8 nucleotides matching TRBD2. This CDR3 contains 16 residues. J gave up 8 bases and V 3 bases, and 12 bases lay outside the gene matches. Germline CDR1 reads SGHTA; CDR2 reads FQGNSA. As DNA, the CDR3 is TGTGCCAGCAGCTTCACTTTGGGACTAGTCTCCCATGAGCAGTTCTTC. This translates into CASSFTLGLVSHEQFF.

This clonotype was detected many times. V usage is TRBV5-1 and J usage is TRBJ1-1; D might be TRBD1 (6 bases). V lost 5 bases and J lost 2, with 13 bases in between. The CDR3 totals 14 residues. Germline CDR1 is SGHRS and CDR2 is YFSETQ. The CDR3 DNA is TGCGCCAGCAGTCCTACAGGGCTTAACACTGAAGCTTTCTTT. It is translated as CASSPTGLNTEAFF.

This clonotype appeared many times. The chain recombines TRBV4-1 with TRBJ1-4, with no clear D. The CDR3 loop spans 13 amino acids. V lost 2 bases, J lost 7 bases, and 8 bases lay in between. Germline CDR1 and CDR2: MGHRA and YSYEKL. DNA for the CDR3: TGCGCCAGCAGCCAAATACGGGGTGAAAAACTGTTTTTT. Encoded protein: CASSQIRGEKLFF.

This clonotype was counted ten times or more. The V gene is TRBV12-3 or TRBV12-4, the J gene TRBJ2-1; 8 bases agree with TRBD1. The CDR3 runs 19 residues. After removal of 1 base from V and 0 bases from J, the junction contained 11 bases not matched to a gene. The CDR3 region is CASSLVGQGLQSSYNEQFF. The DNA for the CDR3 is TGTGCCAGCAGTTTAGTAGGACAGGGACTTCAAAGCTCCTACAATGAGCAGTTCTTC.

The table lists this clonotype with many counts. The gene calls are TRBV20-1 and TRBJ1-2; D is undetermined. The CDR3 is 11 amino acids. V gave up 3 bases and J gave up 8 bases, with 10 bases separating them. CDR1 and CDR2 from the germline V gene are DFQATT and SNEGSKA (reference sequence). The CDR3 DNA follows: TGCAGTGCTAGGGTTTTACGAGGCTACACCTTC. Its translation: CSARVLRGYTF.

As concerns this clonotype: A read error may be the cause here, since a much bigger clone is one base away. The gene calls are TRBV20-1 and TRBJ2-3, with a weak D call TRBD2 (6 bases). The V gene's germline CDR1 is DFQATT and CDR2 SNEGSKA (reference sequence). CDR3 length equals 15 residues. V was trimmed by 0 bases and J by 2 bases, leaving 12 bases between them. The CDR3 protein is CSARDGRGPTDTQYF. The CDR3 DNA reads TGCAGTGCTAGAGATGGGCGGGGTCCCACAGATACGCAGTATTTT.

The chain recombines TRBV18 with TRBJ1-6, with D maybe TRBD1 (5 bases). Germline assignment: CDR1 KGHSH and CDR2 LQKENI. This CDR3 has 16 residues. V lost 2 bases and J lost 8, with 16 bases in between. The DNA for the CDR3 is TGTGCCAGCTCACCAGTTGGGTTCCGGGACGATTCACCCCTCCACTTT. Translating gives CASSPVGFRDDSPLHF.

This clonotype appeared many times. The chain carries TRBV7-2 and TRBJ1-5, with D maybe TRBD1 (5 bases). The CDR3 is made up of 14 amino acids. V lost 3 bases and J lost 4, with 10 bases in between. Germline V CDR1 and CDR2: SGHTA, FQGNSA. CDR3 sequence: CASSFGPGNQPQHF. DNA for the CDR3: TGTGCCAGCAGCTTCGGTCCAGGGAATCAGCCCCAGCATTTT.

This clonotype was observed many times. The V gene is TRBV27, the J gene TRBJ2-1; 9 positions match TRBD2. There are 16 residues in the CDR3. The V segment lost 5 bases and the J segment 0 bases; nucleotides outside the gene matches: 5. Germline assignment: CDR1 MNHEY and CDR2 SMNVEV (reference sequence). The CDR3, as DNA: TGTGCCAGCAGTCGTCTAGCGGGAAGCTCCTACAATGAGCAGTTCTTC. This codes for CASSRLAGSSYNEQFF.

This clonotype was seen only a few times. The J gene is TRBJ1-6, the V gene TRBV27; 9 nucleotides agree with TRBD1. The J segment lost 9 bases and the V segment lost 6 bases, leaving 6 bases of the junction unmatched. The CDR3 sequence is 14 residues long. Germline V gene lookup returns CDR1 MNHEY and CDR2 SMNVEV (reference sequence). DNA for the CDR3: TGTGCCAGCAGCCGGGGACAGGGCTTTTCACCCCTCCACTTT. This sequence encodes CASSRGQGFSPLHF.